The entry below describes one T cell receptor (beta chain). The repertoire was sequenced with immunoSEQ multiplex PCR; TCRdb's copy has only in-frame clones and lacks some. The sample holds around 130,000 clones, roughly four fifths seen once. The entry originates in a study of blood T cell repertoires in COVID-19. The CDR3 sequence is 15 residues long. Germline V gene data show CDR1 as SNHLY and CDR2 as FYNNEI. Trimming removed 5 bases at V and 0 bases at J, with 11 bases between. The receptor was derived from a human donor in a cohort sampled during active COVID-19. Material for sequencing was peripheral blood. This chain links TRBV2 with TRBJ1-5; D gene unclear. The CDR3 sequence is CASSPSFDSNQPQHF. The CDR3, as DNA: TGTGCCAGCAGTCCGAGCTTCGATAGCAATCAGCCCCAGCATTTT.